This T cell receptor (beta chain) stems from a study of cytomegalovirus exposure and HLA in healthy donors. The donors formed part of the roughly 120-subject validation cohort, distinct from the roughly 660-subject first cohort. In regard to this clone: What it recognizes is unknown.

Germline assignment: CDR1 LNHDA and CDR2 SQIVND (reference sequence). CDR3 length: 14 amino acids. V gave up 5 bases and J gave up 2 bases; unmatched junction bases: 6. Produced via immunoSEQ multiplex PCR; TCRdb's table is partial and in-frame only. Altogether approximately 220,000 clones are present, 90% to 95% being singletons, with the ten largest covering 1% to 1.2%. Points from the study as a whole: Cytomegalovirus-associated status was assigned to approximately 160 TCR beta chains. The finding came from a later analysis; first-cohort TCR clusters tended to co-occur in the 130 or so validation repertoires. Specific recognition of CMV antigens was confirmed in vitro for a few chains (all CMV-associated).

Sequenced material: PBMCs. The J gene is TRBJ2-7, the V gene TRBV19; 7 bases fit TRBD1. This clonotype was obtained from a young woman in good health and CMV-seronegative. CDR3 bases: TGTGCCAGTAGTGACAGGGCGAGGACCTACGAGCAGTACTTC. It codes for CASSDRARTYEQYF.